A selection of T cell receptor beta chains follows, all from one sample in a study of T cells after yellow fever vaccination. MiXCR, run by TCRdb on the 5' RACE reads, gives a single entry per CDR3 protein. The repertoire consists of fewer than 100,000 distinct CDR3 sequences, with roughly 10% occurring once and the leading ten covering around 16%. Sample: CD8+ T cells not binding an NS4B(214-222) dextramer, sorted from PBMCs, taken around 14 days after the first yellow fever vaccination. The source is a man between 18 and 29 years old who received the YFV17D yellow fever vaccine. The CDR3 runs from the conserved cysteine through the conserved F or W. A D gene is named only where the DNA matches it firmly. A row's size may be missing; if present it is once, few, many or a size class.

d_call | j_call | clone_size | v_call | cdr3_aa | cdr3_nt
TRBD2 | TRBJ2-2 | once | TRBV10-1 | CASRGTSGGEIAGELFF | TGCGCCAGCAGAGGAACTAGCGGGGGGGAGATAGCCGGGGAGCTGTTTTTT
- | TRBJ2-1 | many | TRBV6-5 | CASSLRVSYNEQFF | TGTGCCAGCAGTTTAAGGGTCTCCTACAATGAGCAGTTCTTC
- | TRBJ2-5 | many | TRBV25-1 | CASSKWGQGEETQYF | TGTGCCAGCAGTAAATGGGGTCAGGGTGAAGAGACCCAGTACTTC
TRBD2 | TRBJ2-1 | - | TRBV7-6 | CASTLRSGGDYNEQFF | TGTGCCAGCACTCTAAGGTCGGGGGGGGATTACAATGAGCAGTTCTTC
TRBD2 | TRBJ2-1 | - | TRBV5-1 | CASSLAGTRIGDEQFF | TGCGCCAGCAGCTTGGCCGGGACTAGAATTGGGGATGAGCAGTTCTTC
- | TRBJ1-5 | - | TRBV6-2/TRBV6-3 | CASTLNRGGNQPQHF | TGTGCCAGCACACTAAACCGAGGGGGCAATCAGCCCCAGCATTTT
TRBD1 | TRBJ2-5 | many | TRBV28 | CASSLLGQGYGQETQYF | TGTGCCAGCAGTTTATTGGGACAGGGTTATGGACAAGAGACCCAGTACTTC
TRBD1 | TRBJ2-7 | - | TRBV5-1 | CASSLLSTGEIQYF | TGCGCCAGCAGCTTGCTCTCCACAGGGGAGATCCAGTACTTC
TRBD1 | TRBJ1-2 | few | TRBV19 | CASSPGTGRYGYTF | TGTGCCAGTAGTCCTGGGACAGGGAGATATGGCTACACCTTC
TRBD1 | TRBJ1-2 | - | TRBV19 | CASRQGLYGYTF | TGTGCCAGTCGACAGGGCCTCTATGGCTACACCTTC
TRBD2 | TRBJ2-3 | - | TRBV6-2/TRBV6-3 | CASSLILAGTDTQYF | TGTGCCAGCAGCCTAATACTAGCGGGAACAGATACGCAGTATTTT
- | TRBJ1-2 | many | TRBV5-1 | CASSGLRDGYGYTF | TGCGCCAGCAGCGGGCTTCGGGACGGCTATGGCTACACCTTC
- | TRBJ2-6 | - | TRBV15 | CATSRDEASGANVLTF | TGTGCCACCAGCAGAGATGAGGCCTCTGGGGCCAACGTCCTGACTTTC
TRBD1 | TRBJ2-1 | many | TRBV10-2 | CASRGQGVLTTYYNEQFF | TGCGCCAGCAGGGGACAGGGGGTACTGACCACTTACTACAATGAGCAGTTCTTC
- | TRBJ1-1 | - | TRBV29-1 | CSVDSTTGLNTEAFF | TGCAGCGTTGACTCCACGACAGGTTTGAACACTGAAGCTTTCTTT
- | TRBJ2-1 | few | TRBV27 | CASRGGMSSYNEQFF | TGTGCCAGCAGAGGGGGGATGAGCTCCTACAATGAGCAGTTCTTC
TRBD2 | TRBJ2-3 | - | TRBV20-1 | CSAILARTDTQYF | TGCAGTGCTATACTAGCGCGCACAGATACGCAGTATTTT
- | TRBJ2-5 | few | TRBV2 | CASIAGQETQYF | TGTGCCAGCATCGCGGGCCAAGAGACCCAGTACTTC
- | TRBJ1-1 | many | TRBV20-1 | CSARPPDTEAFF | TGCAGTGCCCGCCCCCCAGACACTGAAGCTTTCTTT
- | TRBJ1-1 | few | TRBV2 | CASFGGRGTEAFF | TGTGCCAGCTTCGGGGGCAGGGGCACTGAAGCTTTCTTT
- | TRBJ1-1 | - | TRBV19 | CASSTPPTGYTEAFF | TGTGCCAGTAGTACTCCCCCCACAGGGTACACTGAAGCTTTCTTT
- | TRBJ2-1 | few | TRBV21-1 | CASSKLWQGDEQFF | TGTGCCAGCAGCAAATTGTGGCAGGGGGATGAGCAGTTCTTC
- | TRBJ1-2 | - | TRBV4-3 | CASSQAGGYTF | TGCGCCAGCAGCCAAGCGGGGGGCTACACCTTC
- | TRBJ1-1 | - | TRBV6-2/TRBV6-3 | CASTRGNTEAFF | TGTGCCAGCACCAGGGGGAACACTGAAGCTTTCTTT
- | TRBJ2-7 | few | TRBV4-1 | CASSQGNEQYF | TGCGCCAGCAGCCAAGGAAACGAGCAGTACTTC
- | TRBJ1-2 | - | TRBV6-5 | CASSYVSGSNYGYTF | TGTGCCAGCAGTTACGTGTCGGGGTCTAACTATGGCTACACCTTC
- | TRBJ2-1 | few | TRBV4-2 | CASSQVLADYNEQFF | TGTGCCAGCAGCCAAGTATTAGCGGACTACAATGAGCAGTTCTTC
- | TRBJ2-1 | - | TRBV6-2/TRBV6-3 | CASSYGFVWAGPGNNEQFF | TGTGCCAGCAGTTACGGATTCGTTTGGGCGGGGCCCGGAAACAATGAGCAGTTCTTC
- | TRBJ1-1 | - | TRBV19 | CASSIVAASGSNTEAFF | TGTGCCAGTAGTATAGTAGCCGCGTCAGGGTCGAACACTGAAGCTTTCTTT
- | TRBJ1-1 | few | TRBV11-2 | CASSLVMKYSKAFF | TGTGCCAGCAGCTTAGTTATGAAGTACAGTAAAGCTTTCTTT
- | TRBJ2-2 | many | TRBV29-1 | CSAQGLFANTGELFF | TGCAGCGCCCAAGGGCTCTTCGCGAACACCGGGGAGCTGTTTTTT
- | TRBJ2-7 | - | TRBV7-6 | CASSLRLQGREQYF | TGTGCCAGCAGCTTAAGGTTGCAGGGACGGGAGCAGTACTTC
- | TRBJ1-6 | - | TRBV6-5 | CASSYYGEHGSPLHF | TGTGCCAGCAGTTACTATGGGGAACATGGTTCACCCCTCCACTTT
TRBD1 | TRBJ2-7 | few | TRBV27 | CASSSHGQDYEQYF | TGTGCCAGCAGTTCTCACGGACAGGACTACGAGCAGTACTTC
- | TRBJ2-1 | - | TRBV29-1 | CSVVGREQFF | TGCAGCGTCGTGGGGCGTGAGCAGTTCTTC
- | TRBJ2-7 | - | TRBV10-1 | CASSESGGPYEQYF | TGCGCCAGCAGTGAGTCTGGGGGCCCCTACGAGCAGTACTTC
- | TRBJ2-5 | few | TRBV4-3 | CASSQTDRIQETQYF | TGCGCCAGCAGCCAAACCGACCGGATCCAAGAGACCCAGTACTTC
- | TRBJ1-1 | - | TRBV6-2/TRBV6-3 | CASSYSQHTEAFF | TGTGCCAGCAGTTACTCCCAGCACACTGAAGCTTTCTTT
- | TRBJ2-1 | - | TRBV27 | CASRTVGSYNEQFF | TGTGCCAGCAGAACCGTTGGCTCCTACAATGAGCAGTTCTTC
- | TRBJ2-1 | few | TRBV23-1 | CASSRMRTETYNEQFF | TGCGCCAGCAGTCGAATGCGGACGGAAACCTACAATGAGCAGTTCTTC
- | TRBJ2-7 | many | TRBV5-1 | CASSLDRSGLLSYEQYF | TGCGCCAGCAGCTTGGACAGATCGGGACTCCTCTCCTACGAGCAGTACTTC
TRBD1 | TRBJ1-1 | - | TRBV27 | CASRPQGDTEAFF | TGTGCCAGCAGACCACAGGGGGACACTGAAGCTTTCTTT
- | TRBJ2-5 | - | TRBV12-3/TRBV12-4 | CASSRTAQETQYF | TGTGCCAGCAGTCGGACGGCTCAAGAGACCCAGTACTTC
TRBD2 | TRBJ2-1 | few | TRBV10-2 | CASSEMTSGYNEQFF | TGCGCCAGCAGTGAGATGACTAGCGGCTACAATGAGCAGTTCTTC
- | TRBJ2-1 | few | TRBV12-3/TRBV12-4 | CASSLAATYNEQFF | TGTGCCAGCAGTTTAGCGGCTACTTACAATGAGCAGTTCTTC
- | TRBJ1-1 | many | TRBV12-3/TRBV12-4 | CASSFHWVGTEAFF | TGTGCCAGCAGTTTCCATTGGGTTGGAACTGAAGCTTTCTTT
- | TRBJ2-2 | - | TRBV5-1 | CASSLGVGSGELFF | TGCGCCAGCAGCTTGGGGGTCGGTTCCGGGGAGCTGTTTTTT
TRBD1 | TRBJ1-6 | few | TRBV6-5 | CASSFVDRGNSPLHF | TGTGCCAGCAGTTTCGTGGACAGGGGGAATTCACCCCTCCACTTT
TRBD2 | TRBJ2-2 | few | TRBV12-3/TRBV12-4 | CASSQAPGLVSTGELFF | TGTGCCAGCAGTCAGGCCCCGGGACTAGTATCTACCGGGGAGCTGTTTTTT